These 4 T cell receptor beta chains were all obtained from the same sample, sequenced in a study of blood T cell repertoires in COVID-19. Repertoires were generated with immunoSEQ multiplex PCR, while TCRdb's copy carries only in-frame clones and drops some. The sample shows 150,000 to 200,000 clones, roughly 79% of them seen only once. Material for sequencing was peripheral blood. The receptor set was obtained from a woman between 40 and 55 years old with COVID-19, enrolled during active disease.

This clone has a handful of counts. The chain combines TRBV28 with TRBJ2-5, with TRBD2 identical over 10 bases. Germline CDR1 and CDR2: MDHEN and SYDVKM. Trimming cost V 2 bases and J 3 bases; bases outside gene matches: 9. This CDR3 has 17 residues. CDR3: CASSLSPSGLAEETQYF. Here the CDR3 DNA reads TGTGCCAGCAGTTTAAGCCCCTCCGGACTAGCGGAAGAGACCCAGTACTTC.

V and J are TRBV5-1 and TRBJ2-2; 14 nucleotides match TRBD2. The V segment lost 3 bases and the J segment 1 base; nucleotides outside the gene matches: 8. This CDR3 spans 19 amino acids. CDR1 is SGHRS and CDR2 is YFSETQ in the germline V gene. This CDR3 is CASSSPGTSGSWNTGELFF. DNA of the CDR3: TGCGCCAGCAGCTCCCCCGGGACTAGCGGGAGCTGGAACACCGGGGAGCTGTTTTTT.

This chain uses TRBV21-1 with TRBJ1-5; TRBD1, the table's D call, was not compared with the DNA. TRBV21-1 is a pseudogene segment. CDR3 length: 15 residues. This chain's CDR3 is CASSKEGAVYQPQHF. The CDR3 nucleotides read TGTGCCAGCAGCAAAGAGGGGGCGGTCTATCAGCCCCAGCATTTT.

The rearrangement uses TRBV14 and TRBJ2-5; the match to TRBD2 covers 7 bases. CDR1 is SGHDN and CDR2 is FVKESK in the germline V gene. V shed 4 bases and J 3 bases; nucleotides not matched to a gene: 8. The CDR3 runs 15 residues. This chain's CDR3 is CASSPGWLAEETQYF. The DNA for the CDR3 is TGTGCCAGCAGCCCGGGGTGGCTAGCGGAAGAGACCCAGTACTTC.